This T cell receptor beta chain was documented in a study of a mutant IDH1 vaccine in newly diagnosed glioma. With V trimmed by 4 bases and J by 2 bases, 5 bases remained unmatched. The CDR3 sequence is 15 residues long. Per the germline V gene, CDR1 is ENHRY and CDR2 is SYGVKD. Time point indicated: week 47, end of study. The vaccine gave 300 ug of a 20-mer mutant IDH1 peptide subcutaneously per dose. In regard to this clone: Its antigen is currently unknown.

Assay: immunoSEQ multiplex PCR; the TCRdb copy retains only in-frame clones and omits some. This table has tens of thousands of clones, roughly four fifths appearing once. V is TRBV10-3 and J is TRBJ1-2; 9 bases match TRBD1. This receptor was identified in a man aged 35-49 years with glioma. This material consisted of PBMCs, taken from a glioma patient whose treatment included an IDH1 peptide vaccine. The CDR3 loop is CAISVPGQGNYGYTF. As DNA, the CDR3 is TGTGCCATCAGTGTGCCGGGACAGGGCAACTATGGCTACACCTTC.